These 10 T cell receptor beta chains were all obtained from the same sample, sequenced in a study of shared clonotypes between healthy human individuals. TCRdb keeps only in-frame clones here, not all; method: immunoSEQ multiplex PCR. Of 2.3 million or so clones detected, about 92% appear once; the ten largest clones hold around 0.4%. The material sequenced was naive CD4+ T cells from PBMCs. Subset indicated: CD45RA+ positively selected. The source is a man in his late teens or twenties in good health. Some clones in this sample may be carry-over from other donors' samples.

J is TRBJ2-1 and V is TRBV28, with TRBD2 matching over 14 bases. This CDR3 is built from 17 residues. V lost 5 bases, J lost 8 bases, and 11 bases stayed unmatched. Germline CDR1 and CDR2: MDHEN and SYDVKM. The CDR3 nucleotides are TGTGCCAGCAGTGAGGGGACAGGGACTAGCGGGAGCCATGAGCAGTTCTTC. Protein: CASSEGTGTSGSHEQFF.

The chain carries TRBV9 and TRBJ1-1; D is possibly TRBD1 (5 bases). Deletions cut 3 bases from V and 2 bases from J, with 14 bases between. The CDR3 has 15 amino acids. Germline V gives CDR1 SGDLS, CDR2 YYNGEE. The DNA for the CDR3 is TGTGCCAGCAGCGCCCCAGGGAGTAAAAACACTGAAGCTTTCTTT. This sequence encodes CASSAPGSKNTEAFF.

The V gene is TRBV29-1, the J gene TRBJ2-7, with no clear D. The germline CDR1 and CDR2 sequences are SQVTM and ANQGSEA. The CDR3 sequence is 11 residues long. V lost 1 base and J lost 1, with 2 bases in between. CDR3: CSVEGSYEQYF. The CDR3, as DNA: TGCAGCGTTGAAGGGTCCTACGAGCAGTACTTC.

V usage is TRBV9 and J usage is TRBJ1-2, with TRBD1 identical over 9 bases. This CDR3 has 15 amino acids. Trimming took 5 bases from V and 5 from J; bases not matched to a gene: 10. Germline CDR1 SGDLS, CDR2 YYNGEE. CDR3 residues: CASSIGQGQGYGYTF. CDR3 sequence (DNA): TGTGCCAGCAGTATTGGACAGGGGCAGGGGTATGGCTACACCTTC.

The chain is built from TRBV9 and TRBJ2-2, with D perhaps TRBD2 (6 bases). Deletions cut 3 bases from V and 1 base from J, with 10 bases between. The CDR3 runs 15 residues. The germline V gene has CDR1 SGDLS and CDR2 YYNGEE. CDR3 sequence reads: CASSGLAENTGELFF. CDR3 DNA sequence: TGTGCCAGCAGCGGATTAGCGGAGAACACCGGGGAGCTGTTTTTT.

The chain couples TRBV18 to TRBJ2-7; D call uncertain. The CDR3 totals 14 residues. V gave up 6 bases and J gave up 2 bases, with 14 bases separating them. Germline CDR1 and CDR2: KGHSH and LQKENI. CDR3 nucleotide sequence: TGTGCCAGCTCCCCAGCGCTCGGCCCCTACGAGCAGTACTTC. Protein: CASSPALGPYEQYF. The full variable domain, completed using reference TRBV18 and TRBJ2-7, is NAGVMQNPRHLVRRRGQEARLRCSPMKGHSHVYWYRQLPEEGLKFMVYLQKENIIDESGMPKERFSAEFPKEGPSILRIQQVVRGDSAAYFCASSPALGPYEQYFGPGTRLTVT.

The chain employs TRBV5-1 and TRBJ1-1, with D unclear. Germline values: CDR1 SGHRS, CDR2 YFSETQ. Trimming cost V 1 base and J 0 bases, with 10 bases left between them. The CDR3 is 15 residues long. This chain's CDR3 is CASSLSGFMNTEAFF. CDR3 nucleotide sequence: TGCGCCAGCAGCTTGTCAGGTTTCATGAACACTGAAGCTTTCTTT.

Here the CDR3 reads CASSLAPSGVYEQYF. In DNA, the CDR3 is TGTGCCAGCAGCTTAGCCCCCAGCGGAGTCTACGAGCAGTACTTC. The chain recombines TRBV7-2 with TRBJ2-7; D is possibly TRBD2 (5 bases). The CDR3 runs to 15 residues. V lost 0 bases and J lost 3, with 12 bases in between. Germline V gene lookup returns CDR1 SGHTA and CDR2 FQGNSA.

In regard to this clone: One end of the junction varies from germline; a read error may be responsible. This sequence joins TRBV11-2 and TRBJ1-5; possible D gene TRBD1, 5 bases. From germline, CDR1 is SGHAT and CDR2 FQNNGV. This CDR3 is built from 13 residues. The CDR3 bases are TGTGCCAGCAGCATAGACAGAGATCAGCCCCAGCATTTT. Protein product: CASSIDRDQPQHF.

This rearrangement joins TRBV6-5 to TRBJ1-1; D might be TRBD1 (5 bases). CDR3 length: 15 residues. Germline assignment: CDR1 MNHEY and CDR2 SVGAGI. The V and J ends lost 0 bases and 4 bases respectively, with 12 bases between them. Here the CDR3 reads CASSYSWPGGTEAFF. For the CDR3, the DNA is TGTGCCAGCAGTTACTCGTGGCCGGGGGGCACTGAAGCTTTCTTT.